Listed here are 21 T cell receptor beta chains from one sample, sequenced in a study of blood T cell repertoires in COVID-19. Data came from immunoSEQ multiplex PCR; TCRdb stores just in-frame clones and leaves some out. The profile covers roughly 200,000 clones, with about four fifths appearing a single time and about 7.8% taken by the ten largest. Sequenced sample: peripheral blood. The receptors originated from a woman aged 55-69 years with COVID-19, enrolled during active disease.

This rearrangement joins TRBV7-8 to TRBJ2-1; TRBD2 might be the D (5 bases). CDR1 and CDR2 from the germline V gene are SGHVS and FQNEAQ. The ends were cut back, 1 base at V and 0 bases at J, with 10 bases in the middle. The CDR3 has 16 amino acids. CDR3 nucleotides: TGTGCCAGCAGCTTAGAACTAGTTATCTCCTACAATGAGCAGTTCTTC. Translated: CASSLELVISYNEQFF. The whole variable domain, remainder taken from reference TRBV7-8 and TRBJ2-1, is GAGVSQSPRYKVAKRGQDVALRCDPISGHVSLFWYQQALGQGPEFLTYFQNEAQLDKSGLPSDRFFAERPEGSVSTLKIQRTQQEDSAVYLCASSLELVISYNEQFFGPGTRLTVL.

The CDR3 here is CATFRGETQYF. The CDR3 nucleotides are TGTGCCACCTTTCGCGGGGAGACCCAGTACTTC. J is TRBJ2-5 and V is TRBV7-6; D is perhaps TRBD2 (5 bases). Germline-derived CDR1 and CDR2 are SGHVS and FNYEAQ. This CDR3 is 11 amino acids long. Trimming took 10 bases from V and 5 from J, leaving 11 bases between them. Using reference TRBV7-6 and TRBJ2-5 for the parts outside the CDR3, the full variable domain is GAGVSQSPRYKVTKRGQDVALRCDPISGHVSLYWYRQALGQGPEFLTYFNYEAQQDKSGLPNDRFSAERPEGSISTLTIQRTEQRDSAMYRCATFRGETQYFGPGTRLLVL.

The V and J genes are TRBV5-1 and TRBJ2-7; 7 nucleotides agree with TRBD1. CDR1 and CDR2 from the germline V gene are SGHRS and YFSETQ. Trimming cost V 4 bases and J 3 bases; bases outside gene matches: 10. The CDR3 has 15 residues. CDR3 sequence (DNA): TGCGCCAGCAGCCATTACGACAGGGAGAACTACGAGCAGTACTTC. Protein product: CASSHYDRENYEQYF.

This sequence joins TRBV28 and TRBJ1-2; TRBD1 agrees at 7 bases. Trimming took 7 bases from V and 8 from J; bases not matched to a gene: 16. The CDR3 sequence is 15 residues long. Germline values: CDR1 MDHEN, CDR2 SYDVKM. The CDR3 loop reads CASKRDSSSFGGYTF. CDR3 nucleotides: TGTGCCAGCAAACGGGACAGTTCCTCCTTTGGCGGCTACACCTTC.

This chain connects TRBV19 to TRBJ1-5; D uncertain. Germline V CDR1 and CDR2: LNHDA, SQIVND (reference sequence). The CDR3 runs to 16 residues. Deletions cut 8 bases from V and 0 bases from J, with 17 bases between. The CDR3 DNA sequence: TGTGCCAGTGGAAGGCGGGGTAGAGTTAGCAATCAGCCCCAGCATTTT. Its translation is CASGRRGRVSNQPQHF.

This clone was counted a single time. The chain carries TRBV28 and TRBJ1-1; TRBD1 aligns across 7 bases. The CDR3 is made up of 15 amino acids. The trim removed 8 bases at V and 1 base at J, leaving 10 bases unmatched. Germline CDR1 and CDR2: MDHEN and SYDVKM. CDR3 bases: TGTGCCAGCTGCGGATCGGGACAGCAGAACACTGAAGCTTTCTTT. This codes for CASCGSGQQNTEAFF. Filled out from reference TRBV28 and TRBJ1-1, the complete variable domain reads DVKVTQSSRYLVKRTGEKVFLECVQDMDHENMFWYRQDPGLGLRLIYFSYDVKMKEKGDIPEGYSVSREKKERFSLILESASTNQTSMYLCASCGSGQQNTEAFFGQGTRLTVV.

The chain has TRBV19 and TRBJ2-2, with 7 nucleotides matching TRBD1. V trimming: 5 bases; J trimming: 4 bases; junction bases outside the gene matches: 4. Germline assignment: CDR1 LNHDA and CDR2 SQIVND (reference sequence). This CDR3 has 14 amino acids. CDR3 residues: CASSLYRGTGELFF. DNA of the CDR3: TGTGCCAGTAGTCTCTACAGGGGCACCGGGGAGCTGTTTTTT. The whole variable domain, filled in from reference TRBV19 and TRBJ2-2, reads DGGITQSPKYLFRKEGQNVTLSCEQNLNHDAMYWYRQDPGQGLRLIYYSQIVNDFQKGDIAEGYSVSREKKESFPLTVTSAQKNPTAFYLCASSLYRGTGELFFGEGSRLTVL.

The chain couples TRBV19 to TRBJ1-5; no firm D call. V lost 7 bases, J lost 0 bases, and 22 bases lay in between. From germline, CDR1 is LNHDA and CDR2 SQIVND (reference sequence). CDR3 length: 18 amino acids. As DNA, the CDR3 is TGTGCCAGTACCCCCTCCCCCTGGAGGAACCTTAGCAATCAGCCCCAGCATTTT. This sequence encodes CASTPSPWRNLSNQPQHF. The full variable domain, rest sourced from reference TRBV19 and TRBJ1-5, is DGGITQSPKYLFRKEGQNVTLSCEQNLNHDAMYWYRQDPGQGLRLIYYSQIVNDFQKGDIAEGYSVSREKKESFPLTVTSAQKNPTAFYLCASTPSPWRNLSNQPQHFGDGTRLSIL.

A note on this clone: Other DNA sequences from this sample encode an identical CDR3 as well. This chain joins TRBV27 and TRBJ1-2; possible D gene TRBD1, 6 bases. The CDR3 consists of 13 residues. Per germline, CDR1 MNHEY and CDR2 SMNVEV (reference sequence). Deletions cut 5 bases from V and 4 bases from J, with 11 bases between. CDR3 residues: CASSPRGPYGYTF. CDR3 nucleotides: TGTGCCAGCAGTCCCAGGGGTCCCTATGGCTACACCTTC.

The chain recombines TRBV6-6 with TRBJ1-3; D gene uncertain. This CDR3 comprises 12 residues. V shed 3 bases and J shed 5 bases, with 5 bases lying between them. The germline V gene encodes CDR1 MNHNY and CDR2 SVGAGI (reference sequence). The CDR3 sequence is CASSYDRNTIYF. The CDR3 DNA reads TGTGCCAGCAGTTATGACAGAAACACCATATATTTT.

The CDR3 DNA follows: TGCGCCAGCAATCCCCAGGTTAGGTCCCTCATGAACACTGAAGCTTTCTTT. It yields the protein CASNPQVRSLMNTEAFF. The chain couples TRBV4-1 to TRBJ1-1; unclear D gene. V dropped 7 bases and J dropped 0 bases, with 21 bases sitting between them. The germline CDR1 and CDR2 sequences are MGHRA and YSYEKL. This CDR3 has 17 residues.

This chain uses TRBV14 with TRBJ1-3, with TRBD1 matching over 8 bases. Germline trimming cut 1 base from V and 3 bases from J; bases unmatched to any gene: 5. CDR1 is SGHDN and CDR2 is FVKESK in the germline V gene. The CDR3 is 16 amino acids. The CDR3 spells CASSQVTGVGGNTIYF. The CDR3 bases are TGTGCCAGCAGCCAAGTGACAGGGGTCGGTGGAAACACCATATATTTT.

The gene calls are TRBV7-3 and TRBJ2-2, with 8 bases aligning to TRBD1. The CDR3 is made up of 16 amino acids. Trimming took 5 bases from V and 2 from J; bases not matched to a gene: 7. Looked up from germline, CDR1 is SGHTA and CDR2 is FQGTGA. The CDR3 nucleotides read TGTGCCAGCAGCCCCCGACAGGGGCTAAACACCGGGGAGCTGTTTTTT. It codes for CASSPRQGLNTGELFF.

The genes are TRBV4-3 and TRBJ2-5; 9 bases are shared with TRBD2. The CDR3 runs to 15 residues. Trimming removed 3 bases from V and 3 bases from J; junction bases left unmatched: 5. Germline V gene sequence: CDR1 LGHNA, CDR2 YSLEER. The CDR3 DNA sequence: TGCGCCAGCAGCCATCTACTAGCGGGTGAAGAGACCCAGTACTTC. Its protein product is CASSHLLAGEETQYF.

The chain employs TRBV6-1 and TRBJ1-5; no clear D. Germline V lookup: CDR1 MNHNS, CDR2 SASEGT. Trimming removed 2 bases from V and 8 bases from J, with 13 bases in between. This CDR3 has 14 residues. CDR3 nucleotides: TGTGCCAGCAGTGAAAGAGGTAGTATCAAGCCCCAGCATTTT. Its protein product is CASSERGSIKPQHF.

The genes are TRBV10-3 and TRBJ2-7; 9 bases are shared with TRBD2. The CDR3 loop spans 14 amino acids. Unmatched junction bases numbered 12, after V lost 8 bases and J lost 7 bases. CDR1 ENHRY and CDR2 SYGVKD come from the germline V gene. The CDR3 nucleotides are TGTGCCATCGCCGGGGGCGGGAGGGCCGGGGAGCAGTACTTC. Its translation: CAIAGGGRAGEQYF.

V and J are TRBV9 and TRBJ2-3; 12 bases map to TRBD2. This CDR3 is 15 amino acids long. The V gene's germline CDR1 is SGDLS and CDR2 YYNGEE. The V segment lost 5 bases and the J segment 4 bases; nucleotides outside the gene matches: 5. The DNA of the CDR3 is TGTGCCAGCAGTCCTAGCGGGGGGGCCCCAGATACGCAGTATTTT. Translated: CASSPSGGAPDTQYF.

The chain recombines TRBV6-5 with TRBJ2-7, with D perhaps matching TRBD2 (7 bases). V shed 8 bases and J shed 0 bases, with 17 bases lying between them. Germline-derived CDR1 and CDR2 are MNHEY and SVGAGI. This CDR3 region has 15 residues. CDR3 nucleotide sequence: TGTGCCAGCTCGTCGGGGGGCCCGGGCTCCTACGAGCAGTACGTC. Its translation is CASSSGGPGSYEQYV.

This chain links TRBV28 with TRBJ1-5; TRBD1 aligns across 7 bases. This CDR3 is built from 15 residues. Germline assignment: CDR1 MDHEN and CDR2 SYDVKM. Losses at the gene ends were 4 bases for V and 16 bases for J; bases not matched to a gene: 19. CDR3 loop: CASSSTGTAPRPIHF. The CDR3 DNA is TGTGCCAGCAGTTCCACCGGGACAGCCCCTCGGCCCATTCATTTT. The full variable domain, completed using reference TRBV28 and TRBJ1-5, is DVKVTQSSRYLVKRTGEKVFLECVQDMDHENMFWYRQDPGLGLRLIYFSYDVKMKEKGDIPEGYSVSREKKERFSLILESASTNQTSMYLCASSSTGTAPRPIHFGDGTRLSIL.

The CDR3 DNA follows: TGTGCCAGCAGTGTTGACAGGGGGCGTCGTTTGAACTATGGCTACACCTTC. Protein sequence: CASSVDRGRRLNYGYTF. The gene calls are TRBV6-1 and TRBJ1-2, with TRBD1 identical over 10 bases. V gave up 4 bases and J gave up 2 bases; unmatched junction bases: 10. The CDR3 loop spans 17 amino acids. The germline V gene has CDR1 MNHNS and CDR2 SASEGT.

The gene calls are TRBV28 and TRBJ1-4; TRBD1 might be the D (6 bases). Trimming cost V 5 bases and J 0 bases, with 13 bases left between them. This CDR3 contains 16 residues. Germline V gene sequence: CDR1 MDHEN, CDR2 SYDVKM. CDR3 protein: CASSRQAGATNEKLFF. The CDR3 coding sequence is TGTGCCAGCAGTAGACAGGCAGGGGCAACTAATGAAAAACTGTTTTTT.